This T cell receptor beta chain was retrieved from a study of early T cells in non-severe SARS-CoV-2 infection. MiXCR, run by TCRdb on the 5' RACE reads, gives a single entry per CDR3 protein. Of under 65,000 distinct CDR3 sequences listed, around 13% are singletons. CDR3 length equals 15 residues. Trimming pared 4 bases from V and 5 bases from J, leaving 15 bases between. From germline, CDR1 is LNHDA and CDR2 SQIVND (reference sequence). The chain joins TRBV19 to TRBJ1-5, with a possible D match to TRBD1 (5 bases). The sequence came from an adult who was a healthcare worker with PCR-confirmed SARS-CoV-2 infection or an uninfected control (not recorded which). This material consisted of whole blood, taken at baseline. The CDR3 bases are TGTGCCAGTAGTACAAGGGGAGAATTTTATCAGCCCCAGCATTTT. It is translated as CASSTRGEFYQPQHF. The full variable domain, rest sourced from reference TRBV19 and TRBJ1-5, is DGGITQSPKYLFRKEGQNVTLSCEQNLNHDAMYWYRQDPGQGLRLIYYSQIVNDFQKGDIAEGYSVSREKKESFPLTVTSAQKNPTAFYLCASSTRGEFYQPQHFGDGTRLSIL.